This T cell receptor beta chain originates from a study of blood T cell repertoires in COVID-19. In the study overall: COVID-19 samples from acute and convalescent phases originated in the United States, Italy and Spain. The analysed material was cDNA or gDNA that came from T cells, B-cell-depleted T cells, or PBMCs.

CDR3 length: 13 amino acids. Germline lookup yields CDR1 MNHNY and CDR2 SVGAGI (reference sequence). V lost 6 bases, J lost 5 bases, and 10 bases lay in between. Under the authors' procedure: How many nucleated cells were present was estimated from reference gene primer amplification. Only in-frame clones appear in the TCRdb table, and some are missing; sequencing was by immunoSEQ multiplex PCR. D and trimming were read from the DNA, whereas the V and J calls and clone size are those reported in that table. Found here are 210,000 or so clones, over 75% of them singletons; the top ten hold more than 4.5%.

The clonotype comes from a man between 50 and 59 years old with COVID-19, enrolled during active disease. This chain links TRBV6-6 with TRBJ1-4, with a possible D match to TRBD1 (6 bases). Sequenced material: peripheral blood. This CDR3 is CASSGTSNEKLFF. CDR3 DNA: TGTGCCAGCAGCGGGACAAGCAATGAAAAACTGTTTTTT.